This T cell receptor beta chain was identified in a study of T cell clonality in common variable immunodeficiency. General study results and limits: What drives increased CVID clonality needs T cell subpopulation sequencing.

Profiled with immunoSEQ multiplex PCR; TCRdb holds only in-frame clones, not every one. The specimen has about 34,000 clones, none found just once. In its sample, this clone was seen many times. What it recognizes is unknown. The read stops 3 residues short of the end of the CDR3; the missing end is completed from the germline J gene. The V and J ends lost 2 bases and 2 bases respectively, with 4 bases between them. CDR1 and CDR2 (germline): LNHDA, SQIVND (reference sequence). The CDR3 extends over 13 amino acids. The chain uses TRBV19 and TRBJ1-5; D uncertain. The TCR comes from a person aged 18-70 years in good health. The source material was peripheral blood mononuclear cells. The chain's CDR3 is CASSIKGNQPQHF. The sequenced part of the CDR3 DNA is TGTGCCAGTAGTATAAAGGGCAATCAGCCC.